This T cell receptor beta chain emerged from a study of blood T cells in healthy people across ages. Points from the study as a whole: Roughly linearly, TCR beta diversity per million T cells fell as age increased. Both higher diversity and more naive CD4+ cells marked long-lived donors when set against aged donors.

A second PCR of 7 to 11 cycles used a sample-barcoded 5' primer and a J-beta primer mix. TCRdb recomputed calls from the 5' RACE reads with MiXCR, one row per CDR3 protein. Of 850,000 to 1,100,000 distinct CDR3 sequences in the sample, 30% to 40% are singletons; the top ten hold under 15%. The donors, healthy Caucasians from Russia, were aged about 6 to 95. Isolation per sample recovered at least 6.5 million PBMCs. The CDR3 covers 15 residues. V was clipped by 4 bases and J by 4 bases; unmatched bases: 8. Germline V CDR1 and CDR2: SGHVS, FNYEAQ. Notes on this clonotype: Its antigen is still unknown.

The chain has TRBV7-6 and TRBJ1-2; 8 bases line up with TRBD1. This receptor was taken from a man younger than 35 in good health. Sequencing used blood. CDR3 nucleotides: TGTGCCAGCAGCTCGACGACAGGGGCAATCTATGGCTACACCTTC. Encoded protein: CASSSTTGAIYGYTF.